This entry is about one T cell receptor (beta chain). The antigen remains undetermined. This sample was included in a study of T-cell memory formation after mild COVID-19. The length of the CDR3 is 16 residues. Germline V gene sequence: CDR1 MGHRA, CDR2 YSYEKL. The ends were cut back, 2 bases at V and 8 bases at J, with 19 bases in the middle. The 5'RACE method, run with constant-segment primers, produced TCR alpha and TCR beta cDNA libraries (carrying sample barcodes and UMIs). Each CDR3 protein is one row after TCRdb ran MiXCR on the 5' RACE reads. The data show approximately 500,000 distinct CDR3 sequences, more than 20% seen once. Broader study findings: Researchers could not confirm that second-wave clones peaking on day 37 targeted SARS-CoV-2. Some SARS-CoV-2-responding clones were already detected in memory before infection.

The clonotype was recovered from an adult woman who had mild COVID-19 (a few samples of this study predate the infection). Cell type and time point are not known. The chain links TRBV4-1 to TRBJ2-1; tentatively, D is TRBD1 (6 bases). The material sequenced was PBMCs or a T cell subset sorted from them (not recorded which). This CDR3 reads CASSQTPSNRVHEQFF. The CDR3 DNA sequence: TGCGCCAGCAGCCAAACACCATCGAACAGGGTCCATGAGCAGTTCTTC.